These 27 T cell receptor beta chains share one sample of origin, sequenced in a study of memory CD4+ T cells and cytomegalovirus serostatus. Only in-frame clones appear in the TCRdb table, and some are missing; sequencing was by immunoSEQ multiplex PCR. In the table there are some 80,000 clones, around 80% of which are singletons. The sort gate was single viable CD3+CD4+CD8-CD45RO+ cells for memory CD4+ T cells. The source material was memory CD4+ T cells from blood. The origin of the receptors is an adult in good health and CMV-seronegative.

J is TRBJ1-3 and V is TRBV6-1; D gene unclear. The CDR3 length is 13 residues. Germline V lookup: CDR1 MNHNS, CDR2 SASEGT. The V gene lost 7 bases and the J gene lost 2 bases, with 9 bases spanning the gap. The DNA of the CDR3 is TGTGCCAGCATGACCCCACCTGGAAACACCATATATTTT. This encodes CASMTPPGNTIYF.

The rearrangement uses TRBV30 and TRBJ1-2, with unresolved D. The V gene lost 0 bases and the J gene lost 5 bases, with 13 bases spanning the gap. There are 14 residues in the CDR3. Germline V gene sequence: CDR1 GTSNPN, CDR2 SVGIG (reference sequence). This CDR3 reads CAWSVSFGGYGYTF. In nucleotides, the CDR3 is TGTGCCTGGAGTGTATCCTTTGGCGGTTATGGCTACACCTTC.

The J gene is TRBJ1-2, the V gene TRBV10-3, with 7 bases lining up with TRBD1. Germline-derived CDR1 and CDR2 are ENHRY and SYGVKD. The CDR3 runs to 14 residues. V was pared by 7 bases and J by 0 bases, with 5 bases of the junction left unmatched. This chain's CDR3 is CAINRDRSNYGYTF. The DNA for the CDR3 is TGTGCCATCAACCGGGACAGATCTAACTATGGCTACACCTTC.

The CDR3 loop is CASGLRGGTEAFF. The CDR3, as DNA: TGTGCCAGCGGGCTTCGCGGGGGCACTGAAGCTTTCTTT. This chain joins TRBV6-6 and TRBJ1-1, with D perhaps TRBD1 (5 bases). This CDR3 spans 13 amino acids. Per the germline V gene, CDR1 is MNHNY and CDR2 is SVGAGI (reference sequence). Trimming stripped 8 bases from V and 4 bases from J, with 14 bases between.

V gene TRBV6-1 combines with J gene TRBJ2-7, with D perhaps matching TRBD2 (7 bases). Per the germline V gene, CDR1 is MNHNS and CDR2 is SASEGT. V gave up 7 bases and J gave up 0 bases, with 16 bases separating them. The CDR3 has 15 amino acids. In DNA form, the CDR3 reads TGTGCCAGCACAGTAAACGGGGGGCACTCCTACGAGCAGTACTTC. Its translation is CASTVNGGHSYEQYF.

The V call is TRBV9, the J call TRBJ2-3, with 9 bases lining up with TRBD1. This CDR3 is built from 15 residues. Trimming cost V 0 bases and J 3 bases; bases outside gene matches: 2. The germline CDR1 and CDR2 sequences are SGDLS and YYNGEE. The CDR3 loop is CASSVAGQGTDTQYF. The CDR3 bases are TGTGCCAGCAGCGTAGCGGGACAGGGAACAGATACGCAGTATTTT.

V usage is TRBV18 and J usage is TRBJ1-1, with no clear D. CDR3 length equals 13 residues. V shed 1 base and J shed 6 bases, with 9 bases lying between them. The germline CDR1 and CDR2 sequences are KGHSH and LQKENI. In DNA form, the CDR3 reads TGTGCCAGCTCACCACAGGGCTCGGCTGAAGCTTTCTTT. As protein: CASSPQGSAEAFF.

The chain couples TRBV6-6 to TRBJ1-1; unclear D gene. CDR1 is MNHNY, CDR2 SVGAGI, per germline (reference sequence). The CDR3 loop spans 13 amino acids. Trimming cost V 8 bases and J 0 bases, with 10 bases left between them. This chain's CDR3 is CASGRGMNTEAFF. The CDR3 DNA is TGTGCCAGCGGGCGGGGAATGAACACTGAAGCTTTCTTT.

The chain links TRBV5-6 to TRBJ2-7; 9 positions match TRBD1. This CDR3 is 15 amino acids long. Trimming removed 4 bases from V and 4 bases from J; junction bases left unmatched: 9. Per germline, CDR1 SGHDT and CDR2 YYEEEE. CDR3 amino acids: CASSQGQGIAYEQYF. The CDR3 nucleotides read TGTGCCAGCAGCCAAGGACAGGGGATTGCGTACGAGCAGTACTTC.

This chain uses TRBV30 with TRBJ1-2, with D perhaps matching TRBD1 (5 bases). Germline V lookup: CDR1 GTSNPN, CDR2 SVGIG (reference sequence). CDR3 size: 13 residues. V lost 3 bases and J 6 bases, leaving 14 bases between the germline ends. CDR3 sequence reads: CAWRRRGLDGYTF. The CDR3 region has the DNA TGTGCCTGGAGAAGGAGGGGTCTGGATGGCTACACCTTC.

The rearrangement joins TRBV14 to TRBJ1-5; D is unclear. The V and J ends lost 4 bases and 0 bases respectively, with 7 bases between them. Germline lookup yields CDR1 SGHDN and CDR2 FVKESK. The CDR3 has 14 residues. As DNA, the CDR3 is TGTGCCAGCAGCCTCAGTTATAGCAATCAGCCCCAGCATTTT. Residues: CASSLSYSNQPQHF. Drawing the rest from reference TRBV14 and TRBJ1-5, the complete variable domain is EAGVTQFPSHSVIEKGQTVTLRCDPISGHDNLYWYRRVMGKEIKFLLHFVKESKQDESGMPNNRFLAERTGGTYSTLKVQPAELEDSGVYFCASSLSYSNQPQHFGDGTRLSIL.

The chain joins TRBV19 to TRBJ1-2; the D gene is possibly TRBD1 (5 bases). Trimming shortened V by 2 bases and J by 7 bases, and 17 bases separated the two germline ends. Germline CDR1 is LNHDA and CDR2 is SQIVND (reference sequence). The CDR3 covers 15 residues. The CDR3 spells CASSITDSGESGYTF. The DNA for the CDR3 is TGTGCCAGTAGTATAACCGATTCGGGGGAATCTGGCTACACCTTC.

CDR3 region: CASSPQGSSYEQYF. The DNA for the CDR3 is TGTGCCAGCAGCCCCCAGGGTAGCTCCTACGAGCAGTACTTC. The V and J genes are TRBV7-3 and TRBJ2-7, with D tentatively TRBD1 (5 bases). Deletions cut 5 bases from V and 0 bases from J, with 11 bases between. The V gene's germline CDR1 is SGHTA and CDR2 FQGTGA. This CDR3 spans 14 amino acids.

The chain is built from TRBV18 and TRBJ1-4; D is possibly TRBD1 (5 bases). The CDR3 extends over 14 amino acids. Germline assignment: CDR1 KGHSH and CDR2 LQKENI. V gave up 6 bases and J gave up 7 bases, with 15 bases separating them. The CDR3 nucleotides are TGTGCCAGCTCCCACGGGACGGAAAGTGAAAAACTGTTTTTT. Its translation is CASSHGTESEKLFF.

V usage is TRBV30 and J usage is TRBJ2-3; D gene ambiguous. Germline CDR1 is GTSNPN and CDR2 is SVGIG (reference sequence). Trimming left V 0 bases short and J 5 bases short, with 9 bases between. This CDR3 has 13 residues. CDR3 in amino acids: CAWSVQERDTQYF. CDR3 bases: TGTGCCTGGAGTGTCCAAGAGAGAGATACGCAGTATTTT.

The chain has TRBV4-2 and TRBJ2-1, with TRBD2 matching 8 bases. The germline V gene has CDR1 LGHNA and CDR2 YNFKEQ. This CDR3 has 15 residues. V shed 5 bases and J 3 bases; nucleotides not matched to a gene: 6. The CDR3 nucleotides are TGTGCCAGCAGCTTAAGCGGGGGCATCTACAATGAGCAGTTCTTC. Translation: CASSLSGGIYNEQFF.

The chain has TRBV5-6 and TRBJ2-2, with 7 bases that match TRBD1. The CDR3 has 15 residues. Germline CDR1 SGHDT, CDR2 YYEEEE. V was clipped by 3 bases and J by 4 bases; unmatched bases: 6. The CDR3 sequence: CASSSTTGPTGELFF. DNA of the CDR3: TGTGCCAGCAGCTCCACGACAGGGCCCACCGGGGAGCTGTTTTTT.

The rearrangement links TRBV7-2 to TRBJ2-1, with TRBD1 as a possible D gene (7 bases). The V end was cut by 7 bases, the J end by 1 base, with 14 bases between. This CDR3 region has 15 residues. Germline-derived CDR1 and CDR2 are SGHTA and FQGNSA. CDR3 in amino acids: CASTRGDRSYNEQFF. The DNA for the CDR3 is TGTGCCAGCACTCGCGGGGACAGATCCTACAATGAGCAGTTCTTC.

The genes are TRBV2 and TRBJ2-1; 8 positions match TRBD2. Trimming took 7 bases from V and 1 from J; bases not matched to a gene: 6. CDR3 length: 15 amino acids. Germline V lookup: CDR1 SNHLY, CDR2 FYNNEI. The CDR3 DNA follows: TGTGCCAGCATATCCAGCGGGGGTTCCTACAATGAGCAGTTCTTC. This translates into CASISSGGSYNEQFF.

The chain recombines TRBV30 with TRBJ1-3; the D is unclear. In germline, CDR1 is GTSNPN, CDR2 SVGIG (reference sequence). V was pared by 4 bases and J by 1 base, with 8 bases between. The CDR3 sequence is 13 residues long. CDR3 sequence (DNA): TGTGCCTGGAACCTGGGATCTGGAAACACCATATATTTT. It specifies CAWNLGSGNTIYF.

The V gene is TRBV28, the J gene TRBJ2-7, with D possibly being TRBD1 (5 bases). The CDR3 is 13 amino acids. V was cut by 11 bases and J by 0 bases, with 14 bases left in between. From germline, CDR1 is MDHEN and CDR2 SYDVKM. CDR3 region: CAAGSGNSYEQYF. CDR3 nucleotide sequence: TGTGCCGCAGGCTCAGGGAACTCCTACGAGCAGTACTTC.

This chain links TRBV10-3 with TRBJ1-2; 10 bases match TRBD1. J was trimmed by 3 bases and V by 3 bases; bases with no gene match: 4. The CDR3 is 15 amino acids. Per the germline V gene, CDR1 is ENHRY and CDR2 is SYGVKD. The chain's CDR3 is CAISDSGQGDYGYTF. As DNA, the CDR3 is TGTGCCATCAGTGACTCAGGACAGGGGGACTATGGCTACACCTTC.

V is TRBV5-1 and J is TRBJ1-2; perhaps TRBD1 as D (6 bases). In germline, CDR1 is SGHRS, CDR2 YFSETQ. The length of the CDR3 is 13 residues. Trimming left V 4 bases short and J 2 bases short, with 9 bases between. This chain's CDR3 is CASSPGENYGYTF. The CDR3 nucleotides are TGCGCCAGCAGCCCAGGGGAGAACTATGGCTACACCTTC.

The genes are TRBV5-1 and TRBJ1-1; no firm D call. CDR1 and CDR2 from the germline V gene are SGHRS and YFSETQ. V lost 1 base and J lost 1, with 11 bases in between. The CDR3 length is 15 residues. CDR3 loop: CASSLLPGGNTEAFF. The CDR3 nucleotides read TGCGCCAGCAGCTTGCTCCCCGGAGGGAACACTGAAGCTTTCTTT.

The gene calls are TRBV18 and TRBJ2-7; 10 positions agree with TRBD1. This CDR3 has 17 amino acids. Germline assignment: CDR1 KGHSH and CDR2 LQKENI. With 0 bases clipped from V and 5 bases from J, the junction kept 10 bases outside the gene matches. In DNA form, the CDR3 reads TGTGCCAGCTCACCACCGGGAATCCGGGACAGGGGACACGAGCAGTACTTC. Its translation: CASSPPGIRDRGHEQYF.

V is TRBV7-2 and J is TRBJ2-3, with 8 positions matching TRBD1. Looked up from germline, CDR1 is SGHTA and CDR2 is FQGNSA. Trimming took 4 bases from V and 5 from J; bases not matched to a gene: 5. The CDR3 loop spans 14 amino acids. The DNA of the CDR3 is TGTGCCAGCAGCTCTCGGACAGGGCAAGATACGCAGTATTTT. This codes for CASSSRTGQDTQYF.

The chain employs TRBV7-9 and TRBJ1-5; D is possibly TRBD1 (5 bases). The V gene's germline CDR1 is SEHNR and CDR2 FQNEAQ (reference sequence). The CDR3 is 14 residues long. The V gene lost 5 bases and the J gene lost 3 bases, with 11 bases spanning the gap. The CDR3 DNA reads TGTGCCAGCAGCGACAGAGGGTACAATCAGCCCCAGCATTTT. It specifies CASSDRGYNQPQHF.